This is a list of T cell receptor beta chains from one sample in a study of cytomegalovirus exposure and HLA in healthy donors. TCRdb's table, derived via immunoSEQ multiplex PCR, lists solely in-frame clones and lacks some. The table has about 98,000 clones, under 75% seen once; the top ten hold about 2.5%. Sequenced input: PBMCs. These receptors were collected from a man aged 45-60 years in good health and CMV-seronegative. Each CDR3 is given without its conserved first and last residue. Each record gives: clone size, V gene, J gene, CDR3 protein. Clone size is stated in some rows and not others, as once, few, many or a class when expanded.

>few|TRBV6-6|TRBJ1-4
ATGDRANEKLF
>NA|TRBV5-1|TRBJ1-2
ASSGGGTVAGYT
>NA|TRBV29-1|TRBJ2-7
SARTGSSYEQY
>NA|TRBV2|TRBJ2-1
ASEEGYAGRSNEQF
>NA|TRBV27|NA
ASSSGQGASEQY
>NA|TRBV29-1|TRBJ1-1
SADRSESTEAF
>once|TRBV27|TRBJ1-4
ASSPLGGEKLF
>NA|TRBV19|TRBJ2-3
ASSVTVVTDTQY
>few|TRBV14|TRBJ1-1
ASSQGWGVNTEAF
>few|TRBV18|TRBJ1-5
ASSPGRNQPQH
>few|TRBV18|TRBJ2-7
ASSPPSGYEQY
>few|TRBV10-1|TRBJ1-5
ASETGKGSNQPQH
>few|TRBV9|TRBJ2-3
ASSVGAGMEDTQY
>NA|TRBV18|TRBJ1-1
ASSPPGGRGTEAF
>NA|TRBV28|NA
ASSLGGARGDEQY
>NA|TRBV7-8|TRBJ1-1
ASSLQGGTEAF